The rows below give T cell receptor beta chains drawn from one sample of a study of cytomegalovirus exposure and HLA in healthy donors. Libraries were prepared by immunoSEQ multiplex PCR; TCRdb keeps only in-frame clonotypes and omits some of them. The repertoire holds more than 95,000 clones, with over 60% as singletons. The sequenced sample was PBMCs. These receptors originate from a man aged 45 to 65 in good health and CMV-seronegative. CDR3s include the opening cysteine and the closing phenylalanine or tryptophan. Fields, in order: CDR3 length, clone size, D gene, V gene, J gene, CDR3 protein, CDR3 DNA. The D gene is left open where the match is weak. The size entry is marked missing in some rows and otherwise reads once, few, many or a size class.

16,few,TRBD1,TRBV25-1,TRBJ2-1,CASSERAGGFYNEQFF,TGTGCCAGCAGTGAACGTGCAGGGGGCTTCTACAATGAGCAGTTCTTC
15,NA,TRBD1,TRBV19,TRBJ1-6,CASSIVGQGGSPLHF,TGTGCCAGTAGTATAGTAGGACAGGGGGGCTCACCCCTCCACTTT
13,NA,TRBD2,TRBV7-8,TRBJ2-5,CASSAGTRTTQYF,TGTGCCAGCAGCGCCGGGACTAGAACGACCCAGTACTTC
14,NA,TRBD1,TRBV5-5,TRBJ2-7,CASSPGQGTDEQYF,TGTGCCAGCAGCCCCGGACAGGGGACGGACGAGCAGTACTTC
16,NA,NA,TRBV6-5,TRBJ1-6,CASSYLQGLLNSPLHF,TGTGCCAGCAGTTACCTGCAGGGCCTTCTCAATTCACCCCTCCACTTT
13,once,NA,TRBV5-6,TRBJ1-3,CASSLGGRNTIYF,TGTGCCAGCAGCTTGGGAGGCCGAAACACCATATATTTT
15,few,TRBD1,TRBV9,TRBJ1-2,CASSPHPGQGYGYTF,TGTGCCAGCAGCCCCCACCCGGGACAGGGCTACGGCTACACCTTC
13,NA,NA,TRBV6-5,TRBJ1-2,CASSYDRTHGYTF,TGTGCCAGCAGTTACGACAGAACTCATGGCTACACCTTC
15,NA,NA,TRBV4-3,TRBJ1-4,CASSQETRTTGKLFF,TGCGCCAGCAGCCAAGAAACCAGGACAACGGGAAAACTGTTTTTT
11,NA,NA,TRBV20-1,TRBJ2-4,CSSVGENIQYF,TGCAGTTCAGTGGGCGAAAACATTCAGTACTTC
15,once,TRBD2,TRBV7-2,TRBJ2-5,CASSLQRGSQETQYF,TGTGCCAGCAGCTTACAGCGGGGGAGCCAAGAGACCCAGTACTTC